One and the same sample provided the 8 T cell receptor beta chains below, sequenced in a study of vaccination effects on CD4 cells after COVID-19. Antigen-specific CD4+ T cells expanded by the ViraFEST assay with viral peptide pools were then sequenced. Investigators separated out CD4+ T cells once 9 to 11 days of culture had passed. Two-dose vaccination with either BNT162b2 or mRNA-1273 was given to the participants. TCRdb keeps only in-frame clones here, not all; method: immunoSEQ multiplex PCR. The table includes approximately 83,000 clones, around four fifths detected once. These TCRs' antigens remain unknown. This specimen consisted of CD4+ T cells from PBMCs cultured with HCoV-OC43 spike peptides, obtained after COVID-19 vaccination. The subset denotes: HCoV-OC43 spike overlapping peptide pool stimulation. Source of these receptors: a human donor who received a COVID-19 vaccine.

This chain links TRBV5-1 with TRBJ2-3, with 8 bases matching TRBD1. Germline-derived CDR1 and CDR2 are SGHRS and YFSETQ. V was pared by 4 bases and J by 0 bases, with 4 bases of the junction left unmatched. The CDR3 contains 15 residues. The CDR3 loop reads CASSQQGASTDTQYF. The CDR3 DNA sequence: TGCGCCAGCAGCCAGCAGGGGGCAAGCACAGATACGCAGTATTTT.

This chain joins TRBV6-1 and TRBJ2-5, with a weak D call TRBD2 (5 bases). The CDR3 is made up of 15 amino acids. CDR1 is MNHNS and CDR2 is SASEGT in the germline V gene. The germline V and J ends were trimmed by 1 base and 2 bases, with 11 bases remaining between them. DNA of the CDR3: TGTGCCAGCAGTGAAGTCCGGGGTCATCAAGAGACCCAGTACTTC. It encodes CASSEVRGHQETQYF.

This chain joins TRBV19 and TRBJ2-2; D remains unclear. There are 14 residues in the CDR3. Germline-derived CDR1 and CDR2 are LNHDA and SQIVND (reference sequence). Deletions cut 6 bases from V and 1 base from J, with 9 bases between. In DNA form, the CDR3 reads TGTGCCAGTAGATGGCAGGAGAACACCGGGGAGCTGTTTTTT. Residues: CASRWQENTGELFF.

The V call is TRBV19, the J call TRBJ2-1; TRBD1 is a possible D gene (5 bases). The V gene lost 3 bases and the J gene lost 3 bases, with 9 bases spanning the gap. This CDR3 comprises 14 residues. Germline V CDR1 and CDR2: LNHDA, SQIVND (reference sequence). The CDR3 is CASSIQGRYNEQFF. CDR3 in DNA: TGTGCCAGTAGTATCCAGGGCCGCTACAATGAGCAGTTCTTC.

The CDR3 here is CAAPYRAPPDYYEQYV. The DNA for the CDR3 is TGTGCCGCACCTTACAGAGCCCCCCCGGACTACTACGAGCAGTACGTC. The chain has TRBV2 and TRBJ2-7, with a weak D call TRBD2 (6 bases). The CDR3 spans 16 residues. The V gene's germline CDR1 is SNHLY and CDR2 FYNNEI. V was trimmed by 11 bases and J by 3 bases, leaving 26 bases between them.

This clone has a handful of counts. The V gene is TRBV5-1, the J gene TRBJ2-1, with TRBD2 identical over 11 bases. This CDR3 spans 15 amino acids. The germline V gene encodes CDR1 SGHRS and CDR2 YFSETQ. The V segment lost 4 bases and the J segment 7 bases; nucleotides outside the gene matches: 7. CDR3 bases: TGCGCCAGCAGCGCACTAGCGGGGGTTAAGAATGAGCAGTTCTTC. It is translated as CASSALAGVKNEQFF.

The chain links TRBV5-6 to TRBJ2-7; 8 nucleotides line up with TRBD1. The CDR3 has 13 residues. Per the germline V gene, CDR1 is SGHDT and CDR2 is YYEEEE. The trim removed 3 bases at V and 3 bases at J, leaving 2 bases unmatched. The CDR3 sequence is CASSSDRGYEQYV. The CDR3 nucleotides are TGTGCCAGCAGCTCCGACAGGGGCTACGAGCAGTACGTC.

This clone was counted between two and nine times. This chain links TRBV18 with TRBJ2-7, with 7 bases that match TRBD2. Unmatched junction bases numbered 8, after V lost 2 bases and J lost 4 bases. The CDR3 has 15 residues. From germline, CDR1 is KGHSH and CDR2 LQKENI. CDR3 region: CASSPGGGKAYEQYV. The CDR3 nucleotides read TGTGCCAGCTCACCAGGGGGGGGAAAGGCGTACGAGCAGTACGTC.